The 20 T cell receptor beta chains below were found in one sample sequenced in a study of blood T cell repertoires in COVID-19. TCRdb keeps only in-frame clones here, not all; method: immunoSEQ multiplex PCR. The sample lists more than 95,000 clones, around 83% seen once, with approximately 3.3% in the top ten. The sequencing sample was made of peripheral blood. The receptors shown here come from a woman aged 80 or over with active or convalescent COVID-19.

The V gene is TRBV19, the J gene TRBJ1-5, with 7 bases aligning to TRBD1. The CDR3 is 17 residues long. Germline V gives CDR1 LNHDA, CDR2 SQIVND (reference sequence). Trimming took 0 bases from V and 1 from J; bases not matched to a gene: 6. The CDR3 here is CASSIEGQTISNQPQHF. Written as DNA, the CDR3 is TGTGCCAGTAGTATAGAGGGACAGACTATAAGCAATCAGCCCCAGCATTTT.

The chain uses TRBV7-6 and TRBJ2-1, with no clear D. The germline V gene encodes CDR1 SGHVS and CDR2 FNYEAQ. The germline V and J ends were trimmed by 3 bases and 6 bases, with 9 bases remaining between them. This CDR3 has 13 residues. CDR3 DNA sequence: TGTGCCAGCAGCTTTGACATTTTCAATGAGCAGTTCTTC. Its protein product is CASSFDIFNEQFF.

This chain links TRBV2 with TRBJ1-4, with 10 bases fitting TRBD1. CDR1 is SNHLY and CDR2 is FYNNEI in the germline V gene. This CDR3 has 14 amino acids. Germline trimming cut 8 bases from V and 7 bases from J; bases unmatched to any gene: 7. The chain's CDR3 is CASRDGQGGEKLFF. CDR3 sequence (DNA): TGTGCCAGCCGGGACGGACAGGGGGGTGAAAAACTGTTTTTT.

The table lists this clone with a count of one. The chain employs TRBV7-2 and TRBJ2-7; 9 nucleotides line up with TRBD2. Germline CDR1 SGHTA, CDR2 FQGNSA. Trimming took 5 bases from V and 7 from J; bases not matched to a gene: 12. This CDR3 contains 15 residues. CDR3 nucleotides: TGTGCCAGCAGCAAAGTCACGGGGCTAGCGGGGGAGCAGTACTTC. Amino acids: CASSKVTGLAGEQYF.

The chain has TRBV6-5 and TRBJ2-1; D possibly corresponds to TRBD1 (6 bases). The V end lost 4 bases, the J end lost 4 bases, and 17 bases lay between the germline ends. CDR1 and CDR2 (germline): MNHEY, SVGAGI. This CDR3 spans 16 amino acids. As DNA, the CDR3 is TGTGCCAGCAGTTCCACATTGACAGGTATATACAATGAGCAGTTCTTC. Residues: CASSSTLTGIYNEQFF.

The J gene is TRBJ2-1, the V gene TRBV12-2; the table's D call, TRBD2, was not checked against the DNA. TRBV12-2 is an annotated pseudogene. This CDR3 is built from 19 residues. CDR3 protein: CASRLEDASGLAVPNEQFF. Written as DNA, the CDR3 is TGTGCAAGTCGCTTAGAAGACGCATCGGGACTAGCGGTACCTAATGAGCAGTTCTTC.

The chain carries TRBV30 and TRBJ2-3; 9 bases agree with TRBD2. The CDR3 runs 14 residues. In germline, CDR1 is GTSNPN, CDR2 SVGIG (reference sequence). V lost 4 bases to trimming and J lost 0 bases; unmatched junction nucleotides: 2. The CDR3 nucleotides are TGTGCCTGGACTAGCGGGACTAGCACAGATACGCAGTATTTT. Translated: CAWTSGTSTDTQYF. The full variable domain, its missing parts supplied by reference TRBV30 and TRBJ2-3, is SQTIHQWPATLVQPVGSPLSLECTVEGTSNPNLYWYRQAAGRGLQLLFYSVGIGQISSEVPQNLSASRPQDRQFILSSKKLLLSDSGFYLCAWTSGTSTDTQYFGPGTRLTVL.

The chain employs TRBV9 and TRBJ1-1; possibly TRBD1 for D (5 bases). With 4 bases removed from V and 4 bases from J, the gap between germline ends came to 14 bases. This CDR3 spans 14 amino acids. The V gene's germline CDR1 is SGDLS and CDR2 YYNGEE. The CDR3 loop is CASSLTAGTTEAFF. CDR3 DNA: TGTGCCAGCAGCCTGACGGCGGGGACCACTGAAGCTTTCTTT.

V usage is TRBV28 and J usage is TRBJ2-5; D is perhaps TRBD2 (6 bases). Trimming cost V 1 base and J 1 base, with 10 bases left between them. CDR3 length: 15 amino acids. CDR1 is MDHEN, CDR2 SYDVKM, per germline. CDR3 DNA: TGTGCCAGCAGTTTATCGGGACTGTTCCAAGAGACCCAGTACTTC. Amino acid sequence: CASSLSGLFQETQYF.

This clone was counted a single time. DNA of the CDR3: TGTGCCAGTCAGGTCAATAGCAATCAGCCCCAGCATTTT. It yields the protein CASQVNSNQPQHF. V usage is TRBV6-5 and J usage is TRBJ1-5; no firm D call. This CDR3 comprises 13 residues. The V gene's germline CDR1 is MNHEY and CDR2 SVGAGI. The V and J ends lost 9 bases and 0 bases respectively, with 9 bases between them.

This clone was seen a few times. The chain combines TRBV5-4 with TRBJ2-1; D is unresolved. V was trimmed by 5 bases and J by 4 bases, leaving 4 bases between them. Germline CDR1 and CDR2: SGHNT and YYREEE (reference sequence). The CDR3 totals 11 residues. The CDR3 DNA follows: TGTGCCAGCAGTCTGTACAATGAGCAGTTCTTC. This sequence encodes CASSLYNEQFF. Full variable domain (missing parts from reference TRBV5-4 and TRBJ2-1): ETGVTQSPTHLIKTRGQQVTLRCSSQSGHNTVSWYQQALGQGPQFIFQYYREEENGRGNFPPRFSGLQFPNYSSELNVNALELDDSALYLCASSLYNEQFFGPGTRLTVL.

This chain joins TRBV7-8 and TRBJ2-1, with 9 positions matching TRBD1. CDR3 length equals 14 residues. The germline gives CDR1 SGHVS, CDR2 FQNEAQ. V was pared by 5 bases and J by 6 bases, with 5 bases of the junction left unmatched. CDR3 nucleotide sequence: TGTGCCAGCAGCCCGGACAGGGGTCCCAATGAGCAGTTCTTC. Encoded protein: CASSPDRGPNEQFF.

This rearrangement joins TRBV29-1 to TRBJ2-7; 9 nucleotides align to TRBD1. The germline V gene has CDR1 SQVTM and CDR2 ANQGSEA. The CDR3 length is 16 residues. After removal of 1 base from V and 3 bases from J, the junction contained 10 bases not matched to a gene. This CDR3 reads CSVEGARRTGVYEQYF. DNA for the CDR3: TGCAGCGTTGAAGGGGCCCGTAGGACAGGGGTCTACGAGCAGTACTTC.

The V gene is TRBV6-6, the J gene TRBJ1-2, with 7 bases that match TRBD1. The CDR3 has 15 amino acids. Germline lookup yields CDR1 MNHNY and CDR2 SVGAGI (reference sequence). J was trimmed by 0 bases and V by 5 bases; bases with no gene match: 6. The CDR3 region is CASSKLTGTNYGYTF. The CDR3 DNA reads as TGTGCCAGCAGTAAATTGACAGGGACTAACTATGGCTACACCTTC.

The CDR3 region is CATSDFGQGKETQYF. In nucleotides, the CDR3 is TGTGCCACCAGTGATTTTGGGCAGGGAAAAGAGACCCAGTACTTC. V and J are TRBV24-1 and TRBJ2-5; a weak D match, TRBD1 (5 bases). Germline CDR1 is KGHDR and CDR2 is SFDVKD. The CDR3 has 15 residues. Trimming shortened V by 1 base and J by 3 bases, and 11 bases separated the two germline ends.

CDR3 sequence (DNA): TGCAGTGCTACTGAGACAGCCAATTCACCCCTCCACTTT. Protein sequence: CSATETANSPLHF. This chain joins TRBV20-1 and TRBJ1-6, with D perhaps TRBD1 (5 bases). Germline V gene lookup returns CDR1 DFQATT and CDR2 SNEGSKA (reference sequence). V was trimmed by 4 bases and J by 7 bases, leaving 11 bases between them. CDR3 length: 13 residues.

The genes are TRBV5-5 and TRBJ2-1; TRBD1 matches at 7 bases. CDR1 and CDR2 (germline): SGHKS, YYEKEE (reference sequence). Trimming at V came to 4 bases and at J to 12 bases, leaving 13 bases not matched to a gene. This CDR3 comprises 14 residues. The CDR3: CASSTGDPVGVQFF. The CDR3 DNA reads TGTGCCAGCAGCACAGGGGACCCCGTGGGGGTGCAGTTCTTC.

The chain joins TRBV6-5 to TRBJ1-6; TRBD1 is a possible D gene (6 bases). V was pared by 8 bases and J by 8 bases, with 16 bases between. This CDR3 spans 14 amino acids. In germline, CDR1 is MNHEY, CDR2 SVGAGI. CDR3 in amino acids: CASGRTVSDSPLHF. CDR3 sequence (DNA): TGTGCCAGCGGGCGGACAGTTAGCGATTCACCCCTCCACTTT.

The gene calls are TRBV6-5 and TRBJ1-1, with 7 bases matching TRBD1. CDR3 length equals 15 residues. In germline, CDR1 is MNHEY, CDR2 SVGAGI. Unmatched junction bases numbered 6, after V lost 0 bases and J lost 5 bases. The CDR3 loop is CASSYSGQGGTEAFF. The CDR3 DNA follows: TGTGCCAGCAGTTACTCCGGGCAGGGGGGAACTGAAGCTTTCTTT.

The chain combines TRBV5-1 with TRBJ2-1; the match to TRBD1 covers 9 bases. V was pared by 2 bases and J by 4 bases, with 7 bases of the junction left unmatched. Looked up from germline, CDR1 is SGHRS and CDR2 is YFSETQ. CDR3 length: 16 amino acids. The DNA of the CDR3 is TGCGCCAGCAGCTTAAGCCCGGGACAGGGTTACAATGAGCAGTTCTTC. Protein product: CASSLSPGQGYNEQFF.